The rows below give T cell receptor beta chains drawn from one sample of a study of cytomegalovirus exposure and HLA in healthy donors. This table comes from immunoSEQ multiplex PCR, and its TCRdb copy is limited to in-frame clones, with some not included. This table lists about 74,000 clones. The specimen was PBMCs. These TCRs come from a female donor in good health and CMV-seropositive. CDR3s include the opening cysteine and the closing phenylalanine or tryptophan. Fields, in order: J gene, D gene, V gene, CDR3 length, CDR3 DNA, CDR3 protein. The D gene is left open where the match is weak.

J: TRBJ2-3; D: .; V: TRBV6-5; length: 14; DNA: TGTGCCAGCAGTTTTTCCAGGGGCACAGATACGCAGTATTTT; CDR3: CASSFSRGTDTQYF
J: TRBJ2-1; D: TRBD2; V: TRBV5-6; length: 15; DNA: TGTGCCAGCACTAGCGGAAAGCTCTCCTACAATGAGCAGTTCTTC; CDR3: CASTSGKLSYNEQFF
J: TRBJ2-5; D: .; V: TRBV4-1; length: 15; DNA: TGCGCCAGCAGCCAAGATGACTGGATCCAAGAGACCCAGTACTTC; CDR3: CASSQDDWIQETQYF
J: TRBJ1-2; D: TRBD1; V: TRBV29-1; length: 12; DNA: TGCAGCGTTGGAGGGGGCGGCTATGGCTACACCTTC; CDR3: CSVGGGGYGYTF
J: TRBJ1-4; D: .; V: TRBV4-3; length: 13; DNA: TGCGCCAGCAGCCAAGACGTATATGAAAAACTGTTTTTT; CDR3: CASSQDVYEKLFF
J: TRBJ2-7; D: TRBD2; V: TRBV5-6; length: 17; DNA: TGTGCCAGCAGCTTTCGGACTAGCGGGACAAGCTCCTACGAGCAGTACTTC; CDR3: CASSFRTSGTSSYEQYF
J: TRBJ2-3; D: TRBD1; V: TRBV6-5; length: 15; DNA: TGTGCCAGCAGTTTTGAGGGGGCGAGGACAGATACGCAGTATTTT; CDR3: CASSFEGARTDTQYF
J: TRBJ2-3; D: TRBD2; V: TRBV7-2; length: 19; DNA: TGTGCCAGCAGCCCCCGGGGACTAGCGGGGGGGCGAAGCACAGATACGCAGTATTTT; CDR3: CASSPRGLAGGRSTDTQYF
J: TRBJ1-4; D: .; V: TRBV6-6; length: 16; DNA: TGTGCCAGCAGTTACTCGTCGCCTACGATCGGTGAAAAACTGTTTTTT; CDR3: CASSYSSPTIGEKLFF
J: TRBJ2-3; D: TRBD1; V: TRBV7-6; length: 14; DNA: TGTGCCAGCAGCCCCAACAGGGGGGTAGATACGCAGTATTTT; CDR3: CASSPNRGVDTQYF
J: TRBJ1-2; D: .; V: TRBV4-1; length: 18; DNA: TGCGCCAGCAGCCAAGTTGGGTCATTGGGCTGGGCTAACCATGGCTACACCTTC; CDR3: CASSQVGSLGWANHGYTF
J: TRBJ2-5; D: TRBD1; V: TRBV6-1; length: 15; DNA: TGCGCCAGCAGGTCGGGACAGGGAGTGGCTGAGACCCAGTACTTC; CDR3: CASRSGQGVAETQYF
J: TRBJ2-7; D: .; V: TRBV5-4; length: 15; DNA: TGTGCCAGCAGCTTACAGGGAAAGAACGTCTACGAGCAGTACTTC; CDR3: CASSLQGKNVYEQYF
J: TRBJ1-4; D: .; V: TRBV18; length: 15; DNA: TGTGCCAGCTCGCGTACACGGGTAGATAATGAAAAACTGTTTTTT; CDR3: CASSRTRVDNEKLFF
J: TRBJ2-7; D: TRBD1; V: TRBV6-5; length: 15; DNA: TGTGCCAGCAGTTACTCGACAGGGAACGCCTACGAGCAGTACTTC; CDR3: CASSYSTGNAYEQYF
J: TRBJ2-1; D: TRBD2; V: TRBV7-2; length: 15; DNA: TGTGCCAGCAGCTTAGAGGCGGGGGTCATCAATGAGCAGTTCTTC; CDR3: CASSLEAGVINEQFF
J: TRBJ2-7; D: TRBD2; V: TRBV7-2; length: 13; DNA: TGTGCCAGCCGACCGGGAGGCCTCCCCGAGCAGTACTTC; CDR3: CASRPGGLPEQYF
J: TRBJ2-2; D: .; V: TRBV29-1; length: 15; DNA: TGCAGCGCCCAGGTCCTTGGCGTGCACACCGGGGAGCTGTTTTTT; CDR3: CSAQVLGVHTGELFF
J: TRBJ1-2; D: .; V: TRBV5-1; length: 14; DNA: TGCGCCAGCAGCTTACTACAGGGCTACTATGGCTACACCTTC; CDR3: CASSLLQGYYGYTF
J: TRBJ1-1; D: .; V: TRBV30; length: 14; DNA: TGTGCCTTCGGTCCTAGGGGGGGGAACACTGAAGCTTTCTTT; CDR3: CAFGPRGGNTEAFF
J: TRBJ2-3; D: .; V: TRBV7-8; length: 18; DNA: TGTGCTCACAGCTTCAGCGAGACAGAGCCTGAGGACACAGATACGCAGTATTTT; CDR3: CAHSFSETEPEDTDTQYF
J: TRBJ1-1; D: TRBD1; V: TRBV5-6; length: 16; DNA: TGTGCCAGCAGCTTCAACAGGGGGACCTTGAACACTGAAGCTTTCTTT; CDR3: CASSFNRGTLNTEAFF
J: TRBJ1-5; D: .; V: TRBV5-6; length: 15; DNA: TGTGCCAGCAGCGGGGGGGGGACACCAAATCAGCCCCAGCATTTT; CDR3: CASSGGGTPNQPQHF
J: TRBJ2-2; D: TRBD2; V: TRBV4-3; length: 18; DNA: TGCGCCAGCAGCCGACAAACCGGGACTAGCGGGGATGGCGGGGAGCTGTTTTTT; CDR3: CASSRQTGTSGDGGELFF
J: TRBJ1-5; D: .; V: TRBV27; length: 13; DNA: TGTGCCAGCAGTCCCGGAGGACGGGAGCCCCAGCATTTT; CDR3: CASSPGGREPQHF
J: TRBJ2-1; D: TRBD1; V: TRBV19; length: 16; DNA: TGTGCCAGTAGTACCTCCGGGACAGGGGGTTACAATGAGCAGTTCTTC; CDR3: CASSTSGTGGYNEQFF
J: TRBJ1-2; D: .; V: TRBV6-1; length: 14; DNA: TGTGCCAGCAGTGAAGCCGGGGGGCCCTATGGCTACACCTTC; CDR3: CASSEAGGPYGYTF
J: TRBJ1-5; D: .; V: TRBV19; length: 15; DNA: TGTGCCAGTAGCCGGGGATCGATGGGCAATCAGCCCCAGCATTTT; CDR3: CASSRGSMGNQPQHF
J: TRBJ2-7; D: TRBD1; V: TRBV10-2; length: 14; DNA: TGCGCCAGCAGTGAGTCCGGGACAGACTACGAGCAGTACTTC; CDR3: CASSESGTDYEQYF
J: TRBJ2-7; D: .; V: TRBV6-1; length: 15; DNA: TGTGCCAGCAGTGGAGGCTTGGGAGTTTCCTACGAGCAGTACTTC; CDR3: CASSGGLGVSYEQYF
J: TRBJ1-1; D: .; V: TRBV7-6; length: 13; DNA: TGTGCCAGCAGCCTAAAATTGCGCACTGAAGCTTTCTTT; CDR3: CASSLKLRTEAFF
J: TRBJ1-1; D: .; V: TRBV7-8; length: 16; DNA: TGTGCCAGCAGCTTTAGTTCGACAGGTTTAGGAACCGAAGCTTTCTTT; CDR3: CASSFSSTGLGTEAFF
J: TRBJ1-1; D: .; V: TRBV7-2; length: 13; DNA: TGTGCCAGCAGCCAAACTATGAACACTGAAGCTTTCTTT; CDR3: CASSQTMNTEAFF
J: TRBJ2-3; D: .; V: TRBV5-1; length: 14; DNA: TGCGCCAGCAGCAACACAGGTTACACAGATACGCAGTATTTT; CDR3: CASSNTGYTDTQYF
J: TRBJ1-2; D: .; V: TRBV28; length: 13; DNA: TGTGCCAGCAGTTGGGCACAGGGATATGGCTACACCTTC; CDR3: CASSWAQGYGYTF
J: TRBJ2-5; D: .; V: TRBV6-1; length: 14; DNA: TGTGCCAGCAGAACCGTGAGAGCGCCAGAGACCCAGTACTTC; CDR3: CASRTVRAPETQYF
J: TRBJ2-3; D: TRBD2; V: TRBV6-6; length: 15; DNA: TGTGCCAGCATCAAAGCGGGAGTCCGTGCAGATACGCAGTATTTT; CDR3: CASIKAGVRADTQYF
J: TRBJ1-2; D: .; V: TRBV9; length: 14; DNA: TGTGCCAGCAGCGTATCGGACTTCCGAAGTGGCTACACCTTC; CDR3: CASSVSDFRSGYTF
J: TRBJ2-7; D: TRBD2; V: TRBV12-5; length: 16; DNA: TGTGCTAGTGGTTTGTACCTAGCGGGGTGGGGAAAGGAACAGTACTTC; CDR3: CASGLYLAGWGKEQYF
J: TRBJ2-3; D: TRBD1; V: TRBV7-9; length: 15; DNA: TGTGCCAGCAGCTCCCGACAGGGTTCCACAGATACGCAGTATTTT; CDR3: CASSSRQGSTDTQYF
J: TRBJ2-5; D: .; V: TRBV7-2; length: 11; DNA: TGTGCCAGCAGCCCAAAAGAGACCCAGTACTTC; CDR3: CASSPKETQYF
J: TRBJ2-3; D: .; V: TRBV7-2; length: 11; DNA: TGTGCCAGCAGCTTACTAGATACGCAGTATTTT; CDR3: CASSLLDTQYF
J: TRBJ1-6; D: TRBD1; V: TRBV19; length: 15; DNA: TGTGCCAGTAGTGCAGACAGGGGTAGGCATTCACCCCTCCACTTT; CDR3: CASSADRGRHSPLHF
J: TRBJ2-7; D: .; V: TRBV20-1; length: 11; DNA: TGCAGTGCTATCAGATTATACGAGCAGTACTTC; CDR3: CSAIRLYEQYF
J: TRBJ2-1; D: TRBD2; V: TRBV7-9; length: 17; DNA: TGTGCCGGGATGAAGCGGGAGGGCCGTGTCTCCTACAATGAGCAGTTCTTC; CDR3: CAGMKREGRVSYNEQFF
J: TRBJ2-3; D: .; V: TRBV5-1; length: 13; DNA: TGCGCCAGCAGCTCACAGGGAACAGATACGCAGTATTTT; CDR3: CASSSQGTDTQYF